The 18 T cell receptor beta chains below come from one sample, sequenced in a study of cytomegalovirus exposure and HLA in healthy donors. The data were produced by immunoSEQ multiplex PCR, yet TCRdb's version contains in-frame clones alone and is incomplete. The sample includes around 300,000 clones, around 90% of them seen just once. The specimen sequenced was PBMCs. The receptors stem from a young man in good health and CMV-seronegative.

The rearrangement uses TRBV7-2 and TRBJ1-5; D is undetermined. Germline lookup yields CDR1 SGHTA and CDR2 FQGNSA. The CDR3 totals 14 residues. With 1 base removed from V and 1 base from J, the gap between germline ends came to 5 bases. The CDR3 is CASSLDRSNQPQHF. As DNA, the CDR3 is TGTGCCAGCAGCTTAGACAGAAGCAATCAGCCCCAGCATTTT.

V gene TRBV2 combines with J gene TRBJ2-2, with 9 bases aligning to TRBD1. CDR3 size: 16 residues. Looked up from germline, CDR1 is SNHLY and CDR2 is FYNNEI. The trim removed 3 bases at V and 5 bases at J, leaving 7 bases unmatched. In DNA, the CDR3 is TGTGCCAGCAGTGACGTGGACAGGGGTACAACCGGGGAGCTGTTTTTT. It specifies CASSDVDRGTTGELFF. The whole variable domain, remainder taken from reference TRBV2 and TRBJ2-2, is EPEVTQTPSHQVTQMGQEVILRCVPISNHLYFYWYRQILGQKVEFLVSFYNNEISEKSEIFDDQFSVERPDGSNFTLKIRSTKLEDSAMYFCASSDVDRGTTGELFFGEGSRLTVL.

CDR3 sequence reads: CASSYDRNYGYTF. Here the CDR3 DNA reads TGTGCCAGCAGCTATGACAGAAACTATGGCTACACCTTC. J is TRBJ1-2 and V is TRBV6-5; maybe TRBD1 (5 bases). Germline V CDR1 and CDR2: MNHEY, SVGAGI. V shed 6 bases and J shed 2 bases, with 10 bases lying between them. The CDR3 totals 13 residues.

The chain has TRBV7-2 and TRBJ2-7; a possible D gene is TRBD1 (6 bases). The germline V gene encodes CDR1 SGHTA and CDR2 FQGNSA. This CDR3 region has 14 residues. V lost 5 bases and J 9 bases, leaving 20 bases between the germline ends. CDR3 nucleotides: TGTGCCAGCAGCCCATCGCCCACCGGGACAAGGCAGTACTTC. It translates to CASSPSPTGTRQYF.

This clone was seen a single time. CDR3 protein: CASSPGTSHQGEQFF. CDR3 nucleotides: TGTGCCAGCAGCCCCGGGACTAGTCATCAGGGTGAGCAGTTCTTC. This chain connects TRBV13 to TRBJ2-1, with TRBD2 matching over 8 bases. The CDR3 loop spans 15 amino acids. With V trimmed by 5 bases and J by 9 bases, 12 bases remained unmatched. In germline, CDR1 is PRHDT, CDR2 FYEKMQ (reference sequence). Combining the CDR3 with reference TRBV13 and TRBJ2-1 gives the whole variable domain AAGVIQSPRHLIKEKRETATLKCYPIPRHDTVYWYQQGPGQDPQFLISFYEKMQSDKGSIPDRFSAQQFSDYHSELNMSSLELGDSALYFCASSPGTSHQGEQFFGPGTRLTVL.

In its sample, this clone was seen once. The V gene is TRBV5-1, the J gene TRBJ2-2; TRBD2 matches 14 bases. Germline V gene lookup returns CDR1 SGHRS and CDR2 YFSETQ. V gave up 4 bases and J gave up 5 bases; unmatched junction bases: 10. The CDR3 sequence is 18 residues long. The CDR3 protein is CASSPAGTSGGGTGELFF. CDR3 sequence (DNA): TGCGCCAGCAGCCCCGCCGGGACTAGCGGGGGAGGGACCGGGGAGCTGTTTTTT.

V is TRBV15 and J is TRBJ1-2, with D perhaps matching TRBD1 (6 bases). The CDR3 runs 15 residues. Looked up from germline, CDR1 is LNHNV and CDR2 is YYDKDF (reference sequence). V was trimmed by 5 bases and J by 5 bases, leaving 18 bases between them. As DNA, the CDR3 is TGTGCCACCAGCCTCCTAGCCGGGACACCGTATGGCTACACCTTC. It codes for CATSLLAGTPYGYTF.

The rearrangement uses TRBV19 and TRBJ1-5; D call uncertain. CDR1 is LNHDA, CDR2 SQIVND, per germline (reference sequence). Trimming shortened V by 3 bases and J by 3 bases, and 12 bases separated the two germline ends. The CDR3 is made up of 15 amino acids. CDR3 sequence reads: CASSMNPNFNQPQHF. The CDR3 bases are TGTGCCAGTAGTATGAACCCAAACTTCAATCAGCCCCAGCATTTT.

The chain carries TRBV4-3 and TRBJ1-1; D is unclear. Per germline, CDR1 LGHNA and CDR2 YSLEER. Trimming stripped 7 bases from V and 7 bases from J, with 22 bases between. The CDR3 runs 15 residues. CDR3 in amino acids: CASTKALSPAYEAFF. In DNA, the CDR3 is TGCGCCAGCACCAAAGCCCTGTCCCCCGCCTATGAAGCTTTCTTT.

This rearrangement joins TRBV6-5 to TRBJ2-6; D unclear. The CDR3 totals 13 residues. V gave up 6 bases and J gave up 1 base, with 4 bases separating them. CDR1 is MNHEY and CDR2 is SVGAGI in the germline V gene. In DNA, the CDR3 is TGTGCCAGCAGAGAGTCTGGGGCCAACGTCCTGACTTTC. Protein sequence: CASRESGANVLTF.

The chain uses TRBV19 and TRBJ2-1; 8 nucleotides agree with TRBD2. With 3 bases clipped from V and 8 bases from J, the junction kept 9 bases outside the gene matches. CDR1 and CDR2 from the germline V gene are LNHDA and SQIVND (reference sequence). The CDR3 totals 15 residues. Here the CDR3 DNA reads TGTGCCAGTAGTATTCTGTCGGGGGGGTTGGATGAGCAGTTCTTC. This encodes CASSILSGGLDEQFF.

The chain combines TRBV5-1 with TRBJ2-7; D perhaps matches TRBD2 (6 bases). The CDR3 runs 12 residues. Trimming stripped 3 bases from V and 6 bases from J, with 10 bases between. Germline CDR1 reads SGHRS; CDR2 reads YFSETQ. The CDR3 region is CASSWRGGEQYF. DNA of the CDR3: TGCGCCAGCAGCTGGAGGGGTGGCGAGCAGTACTTC. Together with reference TRBV5-1 and TRBJ2-7, the CDR3 gives the full variable domain: KAGVTQTPRYLIKTRGQQVTLSCSPISGHRSVSWYQQTPGQGLQFLFEYFSETQRNKGNFPGRFSGRQFSNSRSEMNVSTLELGDSALYLCASSWRGGEQYFGPGTRLTVT.

This chain connects TRBV5-4 to TRBJ2-1; 15 bases map to TRBD2. Germline CDR1 is SGHNT and CDR2 is YYREEE (reference sequence). The CDR3 totals 17 residues. J lost 5 bases, V lost 4 bases, and 7 bases had no gene match. The CDR3 is CASSLGLAGGTNNEQFF. The CDR3, as DNA: TGTGCCAGCAGCCTGGGACTAGCGGGGGGAACCAACAATGAGCAGTTCTTC.

The V gene is TRBV6-1, the J gene TRBJ1-2; D remains ambiguous. The CDR3 spans 11 residues. Looked up from germline, CDR1 is MNHNS and CDR2 is SASEGT. Trimming shortened V by 2 bases and J by 8 bases, and 6 bases separated the two germline ends. CDR3: CASSESGGYTF. The DNA for the CDR3 is TGTGCCAGCAGTGAATCTGGCGGCTACACCTTC.

This chain connects TRBV2 to TRBJ2-3, with 10 nucleotides matching TRBD2. Trimming cost V 7 bases and J 7 bases; bases outside gene matches: 8. The CDR3 runs to 14 residues. Germline lookup yields CDR1 SNHLY and CDR2 FYNNEI. CDR3 in amino acids: CASKYNSGGNTQYF. CDR3 sequence (DNA): TGTGCCAGCAAATATAATAGCGGGGGGAATACGCAGTATTTT.

The chain combines TRBV11-2 with TRBJ2-2, with 8 bases aligning to TRBD2. Germline V gene sequence: CDR1 SGHAT, CDR2 FQNNGV. The CDR3 has 15 amino acids. J was trimmed by 5 bases and V by 6 bases; bases with no gene match: 8. The DNA for the CDR3 is TGTGCCAGCAGTTCGGGGGGGCCCTTAACCGGGGAGCTGTTTTTT. It is translated as CASSSGGPLTGELFF.

This clone was seen just once. This chain connects TRBV5-1 to TRBJ2-2; D is ambiguous. Per germline, CDR1 SGHRS and CDR2 YFSETQ. The V end lost 0 bases, the J end lost 0 bases, and 6 bases lay between the germline ends. CDR3 length equals 15 residues. Here the CDR3 DNA reads TGCGCCAGCAGCTTGGGGCCGCCGAACACCGGGGAGCTGTTTTTT. It yields the protein CASSLGPPNTGELFF.

The chain uses TRBV19 and TRBJ2-7; possibly TRBD2 for D (5 bases). The CDR3 sequence is 15 residues long. Per germline, CDR1 LNHDA and CDR2 SQIVND (reference sequence). Trimming removed 3 bases at V and 7 bases at J, with 19 bases between. The CDR3, as DNA: TGTGCCAGTAGTATCGATGTCGTCGTACTAGGGGAGCAGTACTTC. Translated, it gives CASSIDVVVLGEQYF.